This T cell receptor (beta chain) is from a study of T-cell reconstitution after alpha-beta-depleted transplantation in children. In this sample, this clonotype turned up many times. TCRbeta library construction was performed incorporating unique molecular identifiers. One entry per CDR3 protein results from TCRdb running MiXCR on the PCR reads. The top ten clones hold about 4.9% of a sample with 200,000 to 250,000 distinct CDR3 sequences, 9.7% of them seen once. CDR3 length: 13 residues. The germline gives CDR1 SGHDT, CDR2 YYEEEE. Trimming pared 1 base from V and 10 bases from J, leaving 14 bases between.

This TCR was sampled from a human donor who donated a stem cell graft to a child with SCID. This chain connects TRBV5-6 to TRBJ1-1; no firm D call. The sample in question was PBMCs from the stem cell graft donor, obtained from the stem cell graft. The CDR3 DNA sequence: TGTGCCAGCAGCTTGTGGCCCTCTTGGGGAGCTTTCTTT. Protein: CASSLWPSWGAFF.